This T cell receptor beta chain was identified during a study of blood T cell repertoires in COVID-19. The overall study: Spain, Italy and the United States supplied samples that represented acute and convalescent COVID-19.

Adults between about 18 and 89 years of age took part from about 24 US areas. The study assigned cohorts using participant-reported clinical history. The repertoire was sequenced with immunoSEQ multiplex PCR; TCRdb's copy has only in-frame clones and lacks some. The sample contains fewer than 300,000 clones, about nine tenths of which appear only once. Germline V CDR1 and CDR2: LNHDA, SQIVND (reference sequence). V gave up 4 bases and J gave up 6 bases; unmatched junction bases: 3. The CDR3 runs to 12 residues. The receptor's source is a man between 18 and 35 years old who had recovered from COVID-19. The material sequenced was PBMCs or T cells enriched from blood (not recorded which). V is TRBV19 and J is TRBJ2-7; 7 positions match TRBD1. CDR3: CASSTYRGEQYF. CDR3 bases: TGTGCCAGTAGTACTTACAGGGGCGAGCAGTACTTC.